This TCR beta chain was sequenced for a study of CD8+ T cells in alopecia areata. Extraction and reverse transcription of RNA yielded cDNA as the sequencing template. Some clones are missing from TCRdb's copy, which holds only in-frame ones; the method was immunoSEQ multiplex PCR. The sample gives about 300,000 clones, roughly 50% of which show up once; roughly 1.8% is in the top ten. Treatment indicated: oral pan-JAK inhibitor, 5-10 mg twice daily. CDR1 and CDR2 (germline): ENHRY, SYGVKD. The CDR3 consists of 18 residues. J was trimmed by 1 base and V by 4 bases; bases with no gene match: 6. V and J are TRBV10-3 and TRBJ2-6, with 11 bases identical to TRBD1. This sequence originates from a human donor with alopecia areata. The sample in question was CD4+ T cells sorted from blood, obtained at week 24, from a patient treated with tofacitinib. Written as DNA, the CDR3 is TGTGCCATCAGTGGGACAGGGGGCCACAGGTCTGGGGCCAACGTCCTGACTTTC. Amino acid sequence: CAISGTGGHRSGANVLTF.